Listed here are 25 T cell receptor beta chains from one sample, sequenced in a study of cytomegalovirus exposure and HLA in healthy donors. PCR employed 60 Vbeta and 13 Jbeta primers. Profiling relied on immunoSEQ multiplex PCR, and the TCRdb table lists in-frame clones only, not all of them. The sample holds 93,000 or so clones, around 65% seen once. The sequenced sample consisted of PBMCs. The source is a woman aged 45 to 65 in good health and CMV-seronegative.

The chain employs TRBV7-2 and TRBJ2-3; 10 positions agree with TRBD2. The germline V gene has CDR1 SGHTA and CDR2 FQGNSA. The CDR3 contains 16 residues. V dropped 5 bases and J dropped 1; count of bases not matched to a gene: 6. CDR3 DNA sequence: TGTGCCAGCAGCCCCGACCTAGCGGGGGGCACAGATACGCAGTATTTT. Residues: CASSPDLAGGTDTQYF.

This clone was recorded only once. The V and J genes are TRBV6-6 and TRBJ1-1, with D possibly TRBD1 on 5 matching bases. CDR1 is MNHNY and CDR2 is SVGAGI in the germline V gene (reference sequence). Trimming removed 11 bases from V and 0 bases from J, with 10 bases in between. The CDR3 totals 12 residues. CDR3 in amino acids: CAAGGLNTEAFF. CDR3 nucleotides: TGTGCCGCCGGGGGATTGAACACTGAAGCTTTCTTT.

This clone occurred once. The CDR3 region is CASSLFEISTDTQYF. The CDR3 DNA sequence: TGCGCCAGCAGCTTGTTCGAGATCTCCACAGATACGCAGTATTTT. The chain joins TRBV5-1 to TRBJ2-3; D is ambiguous. The CDR3 consists of 15 residues. Trimming took 1 base from V and 2 from J, leaving 11 bases between them. In germline, CDR1 is SGHRS, CDR2 YFSETQ.

This chain connects TRBV7-6 to TRBJ2-1; 11 bases match TRBD2. The germline CDR1 and CDR2 sequences are SGHVS and FNYEAQ. V shed 5 bases and J 4 bases; nucleotides not matched to a gene: 4. This CDR3 has 15 residues. CDR3 DNA sequence: TGTGCCAGCAGCCTGGGACTAGCGGTATACAATGAGCAGTTCTTC. This translates into CASSLGLAVYNEQFF.

As to this clone: One end of the junction varies from germline; a read error may be responsible. This chain connects TRBV19 to TRBJ2-3; the D gene is possibly TRBD2 (6 bases). The germline V gene has CDR1 LNHDA and CDR2 SQIVND (reference sequence). The CDR3 sequence is 14 residues long. The CDR3: CASSDGSGTETQYF. For the CDR3, the DNA is TGTGCCAGTAGTGACGGGAGCGGCACAGAGACGCAGTATTTT.

The chain has TRBV2 and TRBJ2-5; D is undetermined. V was cut by 6 bases and J by 5 bases, with 13 bases left in between. The CDR3 sequence is 13 residues long. Germline CDR1 SNHLY, CDR2 FYNNEI. For the CDR3, the DNA is TGTGCCAGCAGCCGAAACTTCGAGGAGACCCAGTACTTC. Its translation: CASSRNFEETQYF.

The chain combines TRBV7-9 with TRBJ1-4, with 7 nucleotides matching TRBD1. This CDR3 has 15 residues. V dropped 5 bases and J dropped 4; count of bases not matched to a gene: 7. Germline CDR1 SEHNR, CDR2 FQNEAQ (reference sequence). CDR3 DNA sequence: TGTGCCAGCAGCGATTTACAGGGGCTTAATGAAAAACTGTTTTTT. Its protein is CASSDLQGLNEKLFF.

The sample holds one count of this clone. The genes are TRBV1 and TRBJ2-7; no DNA check was done on the table's D call, TRBD2. TRBV1 is a pseudogene segment. This CDR3 has 13 amino acids. The DNA of the CDR3 is TGCACCAGCAGCCATCCTTACTATTACGAGCAGTACTTC. Translating it yields CTSSHPYYYEQYF.

The chain employs TRBV25-1 and TRBJ2-2; D is uncertain. V lost 4 bases and J lost 7, with 7 bases in between. The CDR3 is made up of 12 amino acids. The germline V gene has CDR1 MGHDK and CDR2 SYGVNS. The CDR3 sequence: CASSVQVGELFF. The CDR3 bases are TGTGCCAGCAGTGTGCAGGTCGGGGAGCTGTTTTTT.

This clone has just a few counts. The gene calls are TRBV1 and TRBJ2-3; the D call in the table, TRBD2, was not verified against the DNA. TRBV1 is marked as a pseudogene. The CDR3 contains 16 residues. The CDR3: CTSSQVFRGSTDTQYF. In nucleotides, the CDR3 is TGCACCAGCAGCCAAGTCTTCCGGGGGAGCACAGATACGCAGTATTTT.

The rearrangement links TRBV5-1 to TRBJ2-7, with TRBD1 identical over 11 bases. V gave up 3 bases and J gave up 3 bases; unmatched junction bases: 14. The CDR3 has 18 amino acids. Germline CDR1 reads SGHRS; CDR2 reads YFSETQ. Written as DNA, the CDR3 is TGCGCCAGCAGCTCACCCTCCCGGGCGGGGACAGGGGGCTACGAGCAGTACTTC. Its translation: CASSSPSRAGTGGYEQYF.

This clone was counted a few times. The chain joins TRBV7-9 to TRBJ1-1; D unclear. The CDR3 loop spans 13 amino acids. The germline CDR1 and CDR2 sequences are SEHNR and FQNEAQ (reference sequence). Trimming took 5 bases from V and 1 from J, leaving 8 bases between them. The CDR3 DNA sequence: TGTGCCAGCAGCACAAGTTGGAACACTGAAGCTTTCTTT. It codes for CASSTSWNTEAFF.

The chain couples TRBV18 to TRBJ2-7; TRBD2 might be the D (5 bases). V was cut by 0 bases and J by 6 bases, with 12 bases left in between. The CDR3 has 14 amino acids. Per germline, CDR1 KGHSH and CDR2 LQKENI. The CDR3 spells CASSPPPGVGEQYF. The CDR3 DNA is TGTGCCAGCTCACCACCGCCCGGGGTTGGCGAGCAGTACTTC.

This clone was observed a few times. The chain links TRBV4-2 to TRBJ2-1; TRBD2 agrees at 10 bases. V was pared by 1 base and J by 0 bases, with 9 bases of the junction left unmatched. CDR1 and CDR2 from the germline V gene are LGHNA and YNFKEQ. The CDR3 length is 19 residues. The CDR3 loop reads CASSQVGLAGDPSYNEQFF. For the CDR3, the DNA is TGTGCCAGCAGCCAAGTAGGGCTAGCGGGAGATCCCTCCTACAATGAGCAGTTCTTC.

The genes are TRBV7-9 and TRBJ1-2, with TRBD1 matching 11 bases. Germline V gives CDR1 SEHNR, CDR2 FQNEAQ (reference sequence). V lost 5 bases to trimming and J lost 5 bases; unmatched junction nucleotides: 7. CDR3 size: 15 residues. The chain's CDR3 is CASSPWTGGLYGYTF. CDR3 DNA sequence: TGTGCCAGCAGCCCGTGGACAGGGGGCTTATATGGCTACACCTTC.

The chain has TRBV7-8 and TRBJ2-2; possible D gene TRBD2, 5 bases. Germline CDR1 reads SGHVS; CDR2 reads FQNEAQ. The CDR3 totals 14 residues. The germline V and J ends were trimmed by 6 bases and 4 bases, with 12 bases remaining between them. The CDR3 loop is CASRPTAGTGELFF. DNA of the CDR3: TGTGCCAGCAGACCAACCGCGGGCACCGGGGAGCTGTTTTTT. Full variable domain (remainder filled in from reference TRBV7-8 and TRBJ2-2): GAGVSQSPRYKVAKRGQDVALRCDPISGHVSLFWYQQALGQGPEFLTYFQNEAQLDKSGLPSDRFFAERPEGSVSTLKIQRTQQEDSAVYLCASRPTAGTGELFFGEGSRLTVL.

On this clone: The junction shows a germline mismatch at one end, possibly a read error. The gene calls are TRBV6-5 and TRBJ2-3; 7 nucleotides agree with TRBD1. CDR3 size: 14 residues. The germline gives CDR1 MNHEY, CDR2 SVGAGI. The CDR3 spells CASSYGDSIDTQYF. CDR3 DNA: TGTGCCAGCAGTTACGGGGACAGCATAGATACGCAGTATTTT.

The chain uses TRBV28 and TRBJ1-5; 8 nucleotides line up with TRBD1. This CDR3 has 12 amino acids. Per the germline V gene, CDR1 is MDHEN and CDR2 is SYDVKM. CDR3 region: CVSRQGSQPQHF. CDR3 sequence (DNA): TGTGTCTCTAGACAGGGGAGTCAGCCCCAGCATTTT.

The sample holds a few counts of this clone. The chain links TRBV2 to TRBJ2-7, with 7 bases fitting TRBD2. V was pared by 8 bases and J by 3 bases, with 7 bases of the junction left unmatched. Germline values: CDR1 SNHLY, CDR2 FYNNEI. This CDR3 is 13 amino acids long. The CDR3 coding sequence is TGTGCCAGCGTCTCTAGCGGATTCTACGAGCAGTACTTC. This gives the protein CASVSSGFYEQYF.

The chain is built from TRBV6-5 and TRBJ2-5, with TRBD2 matching 8 bases. The J call is uncertain, as TRBJ2-7 better fits the DNA end. Germline CDR1 reads MNHEY; CDR2 reads SVGAGI. The CDR3 contains 13 residues. CDR3 protein: CASRWTSRSEQYF. For the CDR3, the DNA is TGTGCCAGCAGATGGACTAGCCGGAGCGAGCAGTACTTC.

The rearrangement joins TRBV5-1 to TRBJ2-1; D gene unclear. CDR3 length equals 12 residues. V was pared by 4 bases and J by 5 bases, with 7 bases between. Per the germline V gene, CDR1 is SGHRS and CDR2 is YFSETQ. CDR3 nucleotide sequence: TGCGCCAGCAGCGCGGATAACAATGAGCAGTTCTTC. Translated, it gives CASSADNNEQFF.

In this sample, this clone turned up a few times. CDR3 loop: CASSHAGTGDEKLFF. The CDR3 DNA is TGCGCCAGCAGCCACGCCGGGACAGGGGACGAAAAACTGTTTTTT. The chain employs TRBV4-1 and TRBJ1-4; TRBD1 matches at 10 bases. CDR1 is MGHRA and CDR2 is YSYEKL in the germline V gene. The CDR3 spans 15 residues. Trimming cost V 3 bases and J 8 bases; bases outside gene matches: 6.

This sequence joins TRBV7-2 and TRBJ1-5, with D possibly TRBD1 on 6 matching bases. The V end was cut by 1 base, the J end by 0 bases, with 7 bases between. The CDR3 has 15 residues. Germline assignment: CDR1 SGHTA and CDR2 FQGNSA. This chain's CDR3 is CASSLGTVSNQPQHF. The CDR3, as DNA: TGTGCCAGCAGCTTAGGGACAGTTAGCAATCAGCCCCAGCATTTT.

This clone has just a few counts. The V and J genes are TRBV18 and TRBJ1-2; possible D gene TRBD1, 5 bases. The CDR3 has 15 residues. CDR1 is KGHSH, CDR2 LQKENI, per germline. Deletions cut 0 bases from V and 0 bases from J, with 8 bases between. CDR3 sequence (DNA): TGTGCCAGCTCACCACCACAGGTAGCTAACTATGGCTACACCTTC. It codes for CASSPPQVANYGYTF. The complete variable domain, with remaining parts taken from reference TRBV18 and TRBJ1-2, reads NAGVMQNPRHLVRRRGQEARLRCSPMKGHSHVYWYRQLPEEGLKFMVYLQKENIIDESGMPKERFSAEFPKEGPSILRIQQVVRGDSAAYFCASSPPQVANYGYTFGSGTRLTVV.

This clone turned up a few times. V is TRBV6-5 and J is TRBJ1-2; D is possibly TRBD1 (6 bases). Germline CDR1 and CDR2: MNHEY and SVGAGI. Trimming removed 4 bases at V and 7 bases at J, with 13 bases between. The CDR3 is made up of 13 amino acids. CDR3 nucleotides: TGTGCCAGCAGTTCCCCGACAGGCCGTGGCTACACCTTC. Residues: CASSSPTGRGYTF.